The next 9 T cell receptor beta chains were all read from a single sample in a study of T cells in Graves' hyperthyroidism and ophthalmopathy. Amplification targeted TCR beta CDR3 regions from RNA transcripts. A first-round RT-PCR of the TCR CDR3 used the HTBI primer set. MiXCR was run by TCRdb on the multiplex PCR reads, yielding one entry per CDR3 protein. The repertoire consists of about 52,000 distinct CDR3 sequences, with over 40% occurring once and the leading ten covering just over 9%. Sequenced: blood. All receptors derive from a woman aged 45 to 65 with Graves' ophthalmopathy.

J is TRBJ2-6 and V is TRBV9; a weak D match, TRBD1 (6 bases). CDR1 SGDLS and CDR2 YYNGEE come from the germline V gene. There are 17 residues in the CDR3. V was pared by 0 bases and J by 3 bases, with 13 bases between. The DNA for the CDR3 is TGTGCCAGCAGCGTAGACAGGGTCTCGAGTGGGGCCAACGTCCTGACTTTC. Protein: CASSVDRVSSGANVLTF.

J is TRBJ2-7 and V is TRBV20-1; 7 bases map to TRBD2. The junction had 6 bases not matched to a gene; V was cut back by 3 bases and J by 4 bases. The CDR3 covers 13 residues. Looked up from germline, CDR1 is DFQATT and CDR2 is SNEGSKA (reference sequence). CDR3 in amino acids: CSARGGTTYEQYF. CDR3 nucleotide sequence: TGCAGTGCTAGGGGGGGGACGACGTACGAGCAGTACTTC.

As to this clonotype: One base away lies a much larger clone, so this may be a sequencing read error. The rearrangement joins TRBV4-3 to TRBJ1-2; 8 nucleotides agree with TRBD1. Per the germline V gene, CDR1 is LGHNA and CDR2 is YSLEER. The V segment lost 1 base and the J segment 2 bases; nucleotides outside the gene matches: 6. This CDR3 has 16 residues. Here the CDR3 DNA reads TGCGCCAGCAGCCAAGGCTCCAGGGGGCCAAACTATGGCTACACCTTC. Translated: CASSQGSRGPNYGYTF.

In regard to this clonotype: Possible read error: a much larger clone is one base away. J is TRBJ2-3 and V is TRBV9, with a tentative D call TRBD2 (7 bases). Germline V gene sequence: CDR1 SGDLS, CDR2 YYNGEE. The CDR3 has 13 amino acids. With 6 bases removed from V and 7 bases from J, the gap between germline ends came to 15 bases. CDR3 nucleotides: TGTGCCAGCACGCGTCGGGGGGCAAATACGCAGTATTTT. Translation gives CASTRRGANTQYF.

This clonotype has a count of ten or more. V gene TRBV15 combines with J gene TRBJ1-5; 7 bases agree with TRBD1. This CDR3 has 17 amino acids. Germline V CDR1 and CDR2: LNHNV, YYDKDF (reference sequence). V shed 2 bases and J 4 bases; nucleotides not matched to a gene: 11. CDR3 coding DNA: TGTGCCACCAGCAGATCCCGGACAGGACTATCGAATCAGCCCCAGCATTTT. It translates to CATSRSRTGLSNQPQHF.

V gene TRBV7-2 combines with J gene TRBJ2-5; 9 bases align to TRBD1. This CDR3 is built from 15 residues. V was clipped by 4 bases and J by 3 bases; unmatched bases: 6. Germline CDR1 and CDR2: SGHTA and FQGNSA. The CDR3 DNA reads TGTGCCAGCAGCTACGGGACAGGGCGGGAAGAGACCCAGTACTTC. Translation: CASSYGTGREETQYF.

This chain links TRBV5-4 with TRBJ2-5; D gene unclear. CDR1 and CDR2 from the germline V gene are SGHNT and YYREEE (reference sequence). The CDR3 contains 13 residues. The ends were cut back, 9 bases at V and 3 bases at J, with 15 bases in the middle. The CDR3 DNA reads TGTGCCACTCGGTACCGGGCCGAAGAGACCCAGTACTTC. The encoded protein is CATRYRAEETQYF.

There are many counts of this clonotype. The chain is built from TRBV5-1 and TRBJ2-3; 8 bases are shared with TRBD1. Trimming took 5 bases from V and 1 from J; bases not matched to a gene: 9. The CDR3 spans 16 residues. Germline loops: CDR1 SGHRS, CDR2 YFSETQ. CDR3 residues: CASRGQGTKGTDTQYF. CDR3 bases: TGCGCCAGCAGAGGACAGGGTACGAAGGGCACAGATACGCAGTATTTT.

This chain joins TRBV3-1 and TRBJ1-5; D is uncertain. Germline V gene data show CDR1 as LGHDT and CDR2 as YNNKEL (reference sequence). The CDR3 contains 13 residues. The V end lost 5 bases, the J end lost 3 bases, and 8 bases lay between the germline ends. The DNA for the CDR3 is TGTGCCAGCAGCTACCAATCCAATCAGCCCCAGCATTTT. It is translated as CASSYQSNQPQHF.